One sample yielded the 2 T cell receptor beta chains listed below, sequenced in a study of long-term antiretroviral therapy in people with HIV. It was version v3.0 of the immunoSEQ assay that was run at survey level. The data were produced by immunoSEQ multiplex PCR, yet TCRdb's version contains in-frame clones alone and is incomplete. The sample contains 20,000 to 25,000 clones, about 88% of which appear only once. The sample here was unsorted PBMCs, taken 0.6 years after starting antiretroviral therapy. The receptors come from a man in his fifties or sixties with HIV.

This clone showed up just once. The CDR3 reads CASSSSGTVTYEQYF. CDR3 in DNA: TGTGCCAGCAGCTCGTCAGGGACAGTAACCTACGAGCAGTACTTC. This chain joins TRBV11-1 and TRBJ2-7, with 7 bases that match TRBD1. The V and J ends lost 4 bases and 2 bases, in that order; junction bases with no gene match: 8. There are 15 residues in the CDR3. Germline CDR1 and CDR2: SGHAT and FQDESV (reference sequence).

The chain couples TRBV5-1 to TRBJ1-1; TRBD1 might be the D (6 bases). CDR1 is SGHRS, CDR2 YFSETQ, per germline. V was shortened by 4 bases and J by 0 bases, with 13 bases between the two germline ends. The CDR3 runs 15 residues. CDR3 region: CASSKDRPMNTEAFF. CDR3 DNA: TGCGCCAGCAGCAAGGACAGACCCATGAACACTGAAGCTTTCTTT.